A single TCR beta chain is shown here with its context. This sample stems from a study of blood T cell repertoires in COVID-19. Assay used: immunoSEQ multiplex PCR; TCRdb lists only in-frame clones, some missing. Among about 130,000 clones, 75% to 85% were seen once, and the ten largest hold about 3.8%. The CDR3 totals 17 residues. The germline gives CDR1 LNHDA, CDR2 SQIVND (reference sequence). Trimming shortened V by 3 bases and J by 0 bases, and 18 bases separated the two germline ends. J is TRBJ2-7 and V is TRBV19; TRBD2 is a possible D gene (5 bases). This receptor was taken from a woman aged 45-65 years with acute or convalescent COVID-19. Sequencing was done on a sample of peripheral blood. CDR3 residues: CASSIRSSGTNSYEQYF. The CDR3 bases are TGTGCCAGTAGTATTCGGTCGAGCGGAACTAACTCCTACGAGCAGTACTTC.